This record concerns one T cell receptor (beta chain) sequence. The specificity of this receptor is unknown. Base qualities were left out, and no much larger clone turns up one base away. TCRbeta CDR3 regions were amplified from genomic DNA using the immunoSEQ Assay, a bias-controlled multiplex PCR. In the paper's pipeline: The number of nucleated cells in each sample was estimated from the amplification of reference gene primers within the assay. To quantify the absolute abundance of each unique TCRbeta CDR3 rearrangement, sequence reads were collapsed and filtered. For each sample, productive Simpson clonality was calculated as the square root of Simpson's diversity index across productive rearrangements. TCRdb holds this immuneACCESS table with in-frame rearrangements only. Some clones are missing; in checked studies, unresolved V genes explain under half, and the rest has no known cause. Clonal size and the V and J genes are those of that table, whereas D and trimming came from the DNA. For this sample the table gives over 100,000 clones, of which 87% were detected only once. The biggest ten clones account for 5% to 6.5% of the sample.

One collaborating source in Seattle enrolled patients during active infection and followed them longitudinally through the course of disease. Each collaborating institution followed its own protocols to collect whole blood in K2EDTA tubes. For TCRbeta analysis, collaborators shipped samples in one of three forms: frozen whole blood, isolated PBMCs, or DNA extracted from either of those sample types. These data originate in a study of blood T cell repertoires in COVID-19 (dated by TCRdb to about 2020). Notes on the research overall: Collaborator samples came from the United States, Italy and Spain and covered acute and convalescent phases of COVID-19. The prospective study material was composed of cDNA or gDNA derived from T cells, B-cell-depleted T cells, or PBMCs. The dataset comprised deeply sampled blood TCRbeta repertoires from subjects exposed to, actively infected with, or recovered from COVID-19. The repertoires were released in a freely available public database meant as a resource for research on the immune response to SARS-CoV-2. The samples were drawn from two sources: the first 160 participants of the ongoing ImmuneRACE study, and fewer than 1,500 subjects contributed by 6 global collaborators. Nearly every sample came with metadata listing a de-identified subject ID, COVID-19 status, age in years and sex. Where available, HLA class I and class II types were obtained from metadata supplied by the sample provider rather than from assay-based typing.

Study-level results and caveats: How much clinical and demographic metadata was included differed by source and by participant, and the metadata was provided uncurated.

The CDR3, cysteine through phenylalanine, is 15 amino acids long. The CDR3 DNA has 45 bases and is translated from base 1. The germline V gene gives CDR1 as SNHLY and CDR2 as FYNNEI. Here V drops 6 bases and J drops 0 bases, and the junction holds 4 bases not matched to any gene. The chain links TRBV2 with TRBJ2-2, with 7 bases in between that match TRBD1. The source is a woman in her fifties or sixties with COVID-19, enrolled during active disease. Sequencing was performed on peripheral blood. The sequenced DNA is TGTGCCAGCAGGGTAGGACAGGCGAACACCGGGGAGCTGTTTTTT. It translates to CASRVGQANTGELFF.